The following is a T cell receptor beta chain sequence with its context. The V end was cut by 3 bases, the J end by 2 bases, with 14 bases between. The V gene's germline CDR1 is DFQATT and CDR2 SNEGSKA (reference sequence). The CDR3 sequence is 15 residues long. Via MiXCR, TCRdb re-called the 5' RACE reads, giving one row per CDR3 protein. The table records just under 650,000 distinct CDR3 sequences, roughly 7.2% of them present only once. This sample was included in a study of identical twins. These data were also filed under a second study, of yellow fever vaccine responses in identical twins.

This clonotype originated in a young woman in good health. Sequencing used PBMCs. This chain connects TRBV20-1 to TRBJ1-5; D not certain. The CDR3 reads CSASGPSRGNQPQHF. In nucleotides, the CDR3 is TGCAGTGCTAGTGGTCCCAGTCGGGGCAATCAGCCCCAGCATTTT.